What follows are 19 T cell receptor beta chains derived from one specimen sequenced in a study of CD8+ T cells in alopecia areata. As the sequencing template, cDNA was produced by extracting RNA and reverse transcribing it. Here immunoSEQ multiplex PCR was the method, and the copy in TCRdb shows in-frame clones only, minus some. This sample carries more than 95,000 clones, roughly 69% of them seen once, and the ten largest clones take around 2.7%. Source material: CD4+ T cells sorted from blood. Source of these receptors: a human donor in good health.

The CDR3 loop is CASSGITGDYGYTF. In DNA form, the CDR3 reads TGTGCCAGCAGTGGGATCACAGGGGACTATGGCTACACCTTC. This sequence joins TRBV27 and TRBJ1-2, with 7 bases aligning to TRBD1. The CDR3 runs 14 residues. Germline lookup yields CDR1 MNHEY and CDR2 SMNVEV (reference sequence). V lost 5 bases, J lost 3 bases, and 6 bases stayed unmatched.

This CDR3 is CSVGGIGTVTDTQYF. The CDR3, as DNA: TGCAGCGTTGGAGGGATAGGGACAGTCACAGATACGCAGTATTTT. The J gene is TRBJ2-3, the V gene TRBV29-1, with TRBD1 matching 7 bases. CDR3 length: 15 residues. V shed 4 bases, J shed 2 bases, and the junction held 9 bases outside the gene matches. The V gene's germline CDR1 is SQVTM and CDR2 ANQGSEA.

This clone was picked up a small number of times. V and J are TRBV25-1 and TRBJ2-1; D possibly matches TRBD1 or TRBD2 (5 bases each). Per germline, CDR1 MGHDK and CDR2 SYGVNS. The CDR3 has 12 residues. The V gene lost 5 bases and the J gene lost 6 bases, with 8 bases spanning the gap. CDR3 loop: CASSWGSNEQFF. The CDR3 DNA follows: TGTGCCAGCAGTTGGGGGTCCAATGAGCAGTTCTTC.

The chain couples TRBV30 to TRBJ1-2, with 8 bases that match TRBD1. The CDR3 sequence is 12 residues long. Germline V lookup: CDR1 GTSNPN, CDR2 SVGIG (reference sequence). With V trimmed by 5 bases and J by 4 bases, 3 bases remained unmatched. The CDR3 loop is CAWGGQGYGYTF. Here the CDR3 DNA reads TGTGCCTGGGGTGGACAGGGCTATGGCTACACCTTC.

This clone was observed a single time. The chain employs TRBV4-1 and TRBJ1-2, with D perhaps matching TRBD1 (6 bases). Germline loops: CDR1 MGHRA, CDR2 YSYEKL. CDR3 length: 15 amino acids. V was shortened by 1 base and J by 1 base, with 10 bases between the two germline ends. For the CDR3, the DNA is TGCGCCAGCAGCCAAGGGACAGCACTTAACTATGGCTACACCTTC. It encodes CASSQGTALNYGYTF.

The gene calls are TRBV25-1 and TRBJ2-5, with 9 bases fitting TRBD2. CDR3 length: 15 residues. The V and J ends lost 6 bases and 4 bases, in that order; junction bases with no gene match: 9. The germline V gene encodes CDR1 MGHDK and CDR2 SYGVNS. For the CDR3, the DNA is TGTGCCAGCAGCGTCAATAGCGGGGGAAGAGAGACCCAGTACTTC. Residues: CASSVNSGGRETQYF.

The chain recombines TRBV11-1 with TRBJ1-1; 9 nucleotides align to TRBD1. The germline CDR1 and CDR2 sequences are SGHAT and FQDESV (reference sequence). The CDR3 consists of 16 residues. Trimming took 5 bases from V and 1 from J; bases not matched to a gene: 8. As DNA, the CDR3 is TGTGCCAGCAGCAAACAGGGGGCCCTGGGGAACACTGAAGCTTTCTTT. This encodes CASSKQGALGNTEAFF.

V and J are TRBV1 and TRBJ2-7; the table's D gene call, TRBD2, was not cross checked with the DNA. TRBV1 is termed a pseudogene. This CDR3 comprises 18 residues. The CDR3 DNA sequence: TGCACCAGCAGCCAAGATAGGAGTAGCGGGGGGTTATGCTACGAGCAGTACTTC. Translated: CTSSQDRSSGGLCYEQYF.

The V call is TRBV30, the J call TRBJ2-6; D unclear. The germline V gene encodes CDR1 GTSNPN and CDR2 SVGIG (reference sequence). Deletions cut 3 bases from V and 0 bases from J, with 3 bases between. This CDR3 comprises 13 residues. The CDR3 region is CAWRISGANVLTF. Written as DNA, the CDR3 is TGTGCCTGGAGAATCTCTGGGGCCAACGTCCTGACTTTC. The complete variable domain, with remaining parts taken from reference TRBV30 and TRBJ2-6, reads SQTIHQWPATLVQPVGSPLSLECTVEGTSNPNLYWYRQAAGRGLQLLFYSVGIGQISSEVPQNLSASRPQDRQFILSSKKLLLSDSGFYLCAWRISGANVLTFGAGSRLTVL.

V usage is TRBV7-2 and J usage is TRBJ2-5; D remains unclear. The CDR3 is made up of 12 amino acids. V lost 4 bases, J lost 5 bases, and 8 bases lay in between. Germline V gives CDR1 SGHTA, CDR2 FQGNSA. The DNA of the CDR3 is TGTGCCAGCAGCTGGGGTTTTGAGACCCAGTACTTC. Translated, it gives CASSWGFETQYF.

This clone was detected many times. The CDR3 is CASSITPNEQFF. The CDR3, as DNA: TGTGCCAGTAGTATTACGCCCAATGAGCAGTTCTTC. The chain joins TRBV19 to TRBJ2-1; D not certain. V was trimmed by 3 bases and J by 6 bases, leaving 6 bases between them. Germline-derived CDR1 and CDR2 are LNHDA and SQIVND (reference sequence). CDR3 length: 12 amino acids.

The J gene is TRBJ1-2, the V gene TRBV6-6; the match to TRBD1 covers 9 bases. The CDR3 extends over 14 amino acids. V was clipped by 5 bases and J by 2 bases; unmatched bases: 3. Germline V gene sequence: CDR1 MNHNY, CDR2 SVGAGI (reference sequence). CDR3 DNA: TGTGCCAGCAGTGAGGGACAGGGAAACTATGGCTACACCTTC. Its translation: CASSEGQGNYGYTF.

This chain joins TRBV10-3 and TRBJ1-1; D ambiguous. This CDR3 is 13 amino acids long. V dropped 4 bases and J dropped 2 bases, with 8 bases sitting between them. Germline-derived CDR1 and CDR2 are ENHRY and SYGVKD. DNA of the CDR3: TGTGCCATCAGTGTTTCCGTTAACACTGAAGCTTTCTTT. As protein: CAISVSVNTEAFF.

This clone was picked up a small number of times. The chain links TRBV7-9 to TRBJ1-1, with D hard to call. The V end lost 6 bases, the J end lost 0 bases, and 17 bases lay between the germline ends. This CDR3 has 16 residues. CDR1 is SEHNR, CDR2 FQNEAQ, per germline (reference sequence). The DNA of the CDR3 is TGTGCCAGCAGTAAGGTACGCGCACGCGTGAACACTGAAGCTTTCTTT. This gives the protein CASSKVRARVNTEAFF.

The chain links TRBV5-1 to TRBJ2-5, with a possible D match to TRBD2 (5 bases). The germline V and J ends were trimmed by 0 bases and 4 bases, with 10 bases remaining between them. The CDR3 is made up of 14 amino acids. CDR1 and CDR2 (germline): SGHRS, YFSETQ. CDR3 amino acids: CASSLVREGETQYF. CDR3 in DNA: TGCGCCAGCAGCTTGGTGAGGGAAGGAGAGACCCAGTACTTC.

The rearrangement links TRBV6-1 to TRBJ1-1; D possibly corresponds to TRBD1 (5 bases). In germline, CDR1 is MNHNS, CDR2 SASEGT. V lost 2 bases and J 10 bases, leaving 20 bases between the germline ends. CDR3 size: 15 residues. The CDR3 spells CASSELAGMARRAFF. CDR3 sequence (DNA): TGTGCCAGCAGTGAACTCGCAGGGATGGCGAGAAGAGCTTTCTTT.

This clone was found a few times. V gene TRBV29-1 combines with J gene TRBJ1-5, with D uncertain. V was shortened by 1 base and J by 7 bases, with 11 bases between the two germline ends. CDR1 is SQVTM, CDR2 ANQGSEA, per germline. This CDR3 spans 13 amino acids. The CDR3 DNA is TGCAGCGTTGAAGCGGGGTCCGGGCAGCCCCAGCATTTT. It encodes CSVEAGSGQPQHF.

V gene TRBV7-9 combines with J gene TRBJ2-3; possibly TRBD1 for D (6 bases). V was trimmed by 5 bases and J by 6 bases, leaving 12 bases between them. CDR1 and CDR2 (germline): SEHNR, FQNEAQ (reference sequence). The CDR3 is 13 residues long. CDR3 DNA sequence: TGTGCCAGCAGCGACCGGACAGCTGATACGCAGTATTTT. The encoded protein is CASSDRTADTQYF.

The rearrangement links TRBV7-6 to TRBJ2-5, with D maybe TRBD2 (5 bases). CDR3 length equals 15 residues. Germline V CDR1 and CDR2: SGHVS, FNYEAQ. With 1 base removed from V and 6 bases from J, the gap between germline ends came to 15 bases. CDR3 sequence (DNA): TGTGCCAGCAGCTTAGTAGCCCCGAGGGTCCAGACCCAGTACTTC. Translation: CASSLVAPRVQTQYF. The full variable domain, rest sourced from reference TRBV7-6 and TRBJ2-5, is GAGVSQSPRYKVTKRGQDVALRCDPISGHVSLYWYRQALGQGPEFLTYFNYEAQQDKSGLPNDRFSAERPEGSISTLTIQRTEQRDSAMYRCASSLVAPRVQTQYFGPGTRLLVL.